The sequence of this T cell receptor beta chain was determined in a study of blood T cell repertoires in COVID-19. About this clone: At the DNA level, this CDR3 is encoded by other sequences in the same sample as well.

Data came from immunoSEQ multiplex PCR; TCRdb stores just in-frame clones and leaves some out. Among around 150,000 clones listed, about 86% were seen once. This CDR3 has 14 amino acids. Germline V gene data show CDR1 as KGHSH and CDR2 as LQKENI. Trimming left V 4 bases short and J 0 bases short, with 6 bases between. The sequenced material came from peripheral blood. The TCR originated in a man between 18 and 29 years old with acute or convalescent COVID-19. This chain links TRBV18 with TRBJ1-4, with D unresolved. For the CDR3, the DNA is TGTGCCAGCTCACGTGCGACAACTAATGAAAAACTGTTTTTT. The encoded protein is CASSRATTNEKLFF.